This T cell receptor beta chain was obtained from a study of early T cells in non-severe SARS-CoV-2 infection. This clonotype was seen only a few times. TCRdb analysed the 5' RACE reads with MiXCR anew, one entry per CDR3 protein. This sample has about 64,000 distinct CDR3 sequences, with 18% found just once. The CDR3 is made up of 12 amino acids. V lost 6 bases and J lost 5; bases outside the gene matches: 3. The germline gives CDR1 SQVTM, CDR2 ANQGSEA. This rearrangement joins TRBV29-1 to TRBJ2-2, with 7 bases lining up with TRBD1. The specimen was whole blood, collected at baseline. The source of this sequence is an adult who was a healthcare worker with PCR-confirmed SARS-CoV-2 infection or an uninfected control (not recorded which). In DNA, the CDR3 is TGCAGCGTCTCACAGGGGACCGGGGAGCTGTTTTTT. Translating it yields CSVSQGTGELFF.